Listed below are T cell receptor beta chains from one sample, sequenced in a study of prognosis after radiotherapy for stage I lung cancer. TCRdb re-called the multiplex PCR reads with MiXCR, one entry per CDR3 protein. The table records around 51,000 distinct CDR3 sequences, approximately 30% of them present only once. The source material was PBMCs, sampled before or after stereotactic body radiation therapy (not recorded which). These receptor sequences come from a donor over 45 with non-small cell lung cancer. The conserved cysteine and the conserved F or W are not part of the CDR3 here. Each record gives: V gene, J gene, CDR3 protein.

v_call: TRBV9; j_call: TRBJ1-1; cdr3_aa: ASSVTGEMGTEAF
v_call: TRBV30; j_call: TRBJ2-5; cdr3_aa: AWSLGLALETQY
v_call: TRBV7-2; j_call: TRBJ2-3; cdr3_aa: ASSLLGVGVTDTQY
v_call: TRBV5-1; j_call: TRBJ2-1; cdr3_aa: ASSPPLAGVYNEQF
v_call: TRBV28; j_call: TRBJ2-1; cdr3_aa: ASSLGRSDLYNEQF
v_call: TRBV11-3; j_call: TRBJ2-3; cdr3_aa: ASSTRLAGDWGDTQY
v_call: TRBV5-1; j_call: TRBJ1-2; cdr3_aa: ASRTKQGARGYT
v_call: TRBV6-2/TRBV6-3; j_call: TRBJ2-7; cdr3_aa: ARRAPAGHEEY
v_call: TRBV10-2; j_call: TRBJ2-7; cdr3_aa: ASSEGRDYEQY
v_call: TRBV6-1; j_call: TRBJ1-2; cdr3_aa: ASSPGPGVGGGYGYT
v_call: TRBV29-1; j_call: TRBJ2-7; cdr3_aa: SVEGGAGTYEQY
v_call: TRBV6-9; j_call: TRBJ2-2; cdr3_aa: ASSYSSAGGVTGELF
v_call: TRBV6-5; j_call: TRBJ2-7; cdr3_aa: ASSYQPLGQTYEQY
v_call: TRBV5-1; j_call: TRBJ2-7; cdr3_aa: ASSLGQGPIGEQY
v_call: TRBV12-3/TRBV12-4; j_call: TRBJ1-2; cdr3_aa: ASSSAGVNYGYT
v_call: TRBV11-2; j_call: TRBJ1-3; cdr3_aa: ASSLSRAGNTIY
v_call: TRBV20-1; j_call: TRBJ1-2; cdr3_aa: SAIGGQGANGYT
v_call: TRBV2; j_call: TRBJ1-6; cdr3_aa: ASSAEEGFGSPLH
v_call: TRBV4-2; j_call: TRBJ2-1; cdr3_aa: ASSQDGGSSYNEQF
v_call: TRBV19; j_call: TRBJ1-5; cdr3_aa: ASMVFKGDQPQH
v_call: TRBV27; j_call: TRBJ1-6; cdr3_aa: ASSLGGGGTVGISPLH
v_call: TRBV7-9; j_call: TRBJ2-3; cdr3_aa: ASSYMDRADTQY
v_call: TRBV27; j_call: TRBJ2-7; cdr3_aa: ASSFLPGQGGYEQY
v_call: TRBV6-9; j_call: TRBJ2-7; cdr3_aa: ASSYSGLSYAYDQY
v_call: TRBV7-2; j_call: TRBJ2-2; cdr3_aa: ASSLGRGRAGELF
v_call: TRBV2; j_call: TRBJ2-3; cdr3_aa: ASTPPGSSRDTQY
v_call: TRBV6-1; j_call: TRBJ1-5; cdr3_aa: ASTQGREGIQTQH
v_call: TRBV20-1; j_call: TRBJ1-1; cdr3_aa: SARDLTVNTEAF
v_call: TRBV6-1; j_call: TRBJ2-1; cdr3_aa: ACGSYNEQF
v_call: TRBV7-9; j_call: TRBJ1-4; cdr3_aa: ASSPQPGQIATNEKLF
v_call: TRBV28; j_call: TRBJ2-7; cdr3_aa: ASSGYEQY
v_call: TRBV10-3; j_call: TRBJ2-2; cdr3_aa: AISHPDRTGELF
v_call: TRBV12-5; j_call: TRBJ1-2; cdr3_aa: ASGLVPALINGTREDYGYT
v_call: TRBV18; j_call: TRBJ1-6; cdr3_aa: ASSPLQEGNSPLH
v_call: TRBV7-2; j_call: TRBJ2-3; cdr3_aa: ASSLMGGTDTQY
v_call: TRBV12-3/TRBV12-4; j_call: TRBJ1-2; cdr3_aa: ASRGESSYT
v_call: TRBV6-5; j_call: TRBJ2-7; cdr3_aa: ASSYPGLSVVEQY
v_call: TRBV11-3; j_call: TRBJ1-2; cdr3_aa: ASSPGDAGFGGYT
v_call: TRBV27; j_call: TRBJ1-2; cdr3_aa: ASSLRQGVYGYT
v_call: TRBV6-2/TRBV6-3; j_call: TRBJ2-7; cdr3_aa: ASSYGVQPYEHY
v_call: TRBV19; j_call: TRBJ1-6; cdr3_aa: ASSTSLGESPLH
v_call: TRBV5-1; j_call: TRBJ2-7; cdr3_aa: AITRTSGRSERY